Shown below are 24 T cell receptor beta chains from a single sample sequenced in a study of blood T cell repertoires in COVID-19. Clones were sequenced by immunoSEQ multiplex PCR, and TCRdb holds only the in-frame ones, with some missing. The sample lists 380,000 or so clones, roughly 90% occurring once. Input material: peripheral blood. Receptor source: a man aged 40-55 years with acute or convalescent COVID-19.

The V call is TRBV28, the J call TRBJ1-4; D call uncertain. From germline, CDR1 is MDHEN and CDR2 SYDVKM. The CDR3 sequence is 12 residues long. V shed 10 bases and J shed 7 bases, with 13 bases lying between them. The CDR3 region is CAIRDFREKLFF. Written as DNA, the CDR3 is TGTGCCATCCGTGACTTCCGTGAAAAACTGTTTTTT.

The CDR3 DNA reads as TGTGCCAGCTCAACCGGGACAGAGTATGGCTACACCTTC. Translated, it gives CASSTGTEYGYTF. The V and J genes are TRBV18 and TRBJ1-2, with TRBD1 matching over 7 bases. Germline values: CDR1 KGHSH, CDR2 LQKENI. The V gene end was trimmed by 5 bases and the J gene end by 5 bases; junction bases not matched to a gene: 5. CDR3 size: 13 residues.

The V gene is TRBV3-1 (or the pseudogene TRBV3-2), the J gene TRBJ2-1; no reliable D call. The CDR3 runs to 19 residues. V dropped 1 base and J dropped 0 bases, with 19 bases sitting between them. Germline V gene data show CDR1 as LGHDT and CDR2 as YNNKEL (reference sequence). CDR3 coding DNA: TGTGCCAGCAGCCAAGGATGGATCAGACAATCGACCTCCTACAATGAGCAGTTCTTC. Amino acids: CASSQGWIRQSTSYNEQFF.

The gene calls are TRBV18 and TRBJ2-1, with D possibly TRBD2 on 6 matching bases. V was clipped by 6 bases and J by 7 bases, with 13 bases between them. The CDR3 runs 13 residues. CDR1 and CDR2 (germline): KGHSH, LQKENI. The CDR3 DNA is TGTGCCAGCTCTATAACCGGGGGAAATGAGCAGTTCTTC. This gives the protein CASSITGGNEQFF.

This chain uses TRBV28 with TRBJ2-7; 7 nucleotides agree with TRBD2. V shed 2 bases, J shed 0 bases, and the junction held 7 bases outside the gene matches. The CDR3 is 16 residues long. The V gene's germline CDR1 is MDHEN and CDR2 SYDVKM. The chain's CDR3 is CASSLGLVAGSYEQYF. The CDR3 DNA sequence: TGTGCCAGCAGTTTAGGACTAGTAGCGGGCTCCTACGAGCAGTACTTC.

This chain links TRBV29-1 with TRBJ2-3, with TRBD2 matching over 10 bases. The CDR3 has 17 residues. Germline V lookup: CDR1 SQVTM, CDR2 ANQGSEA. The J segment lost 0 bases and the V segment lost 6 bases, leaving 12 bases of the junction unmatched. CDR3 in amino acids: CSVLQLAGGASTDTQYF. The CDR3, as DNA: TGCAGCGTCCTCCAATTAGCGGGGGGCGCGAGCACAGATACGCAGTATTTT.

This clone was seen just once. The chain uses TRBV30 and TRBJ1-3, with 9 positions matching TRBD1. This CDR3 region has 14 residues. V lost 0 bases to trimming and J lost 6 bases; unmatched junction nucleotides: 3. Per the germline V gene, CDR1 is GTSNPN and CDR2 is SVGIG (reference sequence). Here the CDR3 DNA reads TGTGCCTGGAGTGTAGGACAGGGGTCAAACACCATATATTTT. Translation: CAWSVGQGSNTIYF.

V gene TRBV3-1 (or the pseudogene TRBV3-2) combines with J gene TRBJ2-4, with TRBD2 as a possible D gene (6 bases). Germline CDR1 and CDR2: LGHDT and YNNKEL (reference sequence). The V and J ends lost 0 bases and 12 bases respectively, with 12 bases between them. This CDR3 spans 13 amino acids. CDR3 coding DNA: TGTGCCAGCAGCCAAGAATTAGGACTACGTCAGTACTTC. Protein product: CASSQELGLRQYF.

This chain links TRBV3-1 (or the pseudogene TRBV3-2) with TRBJ1-4, with D maybe TRBD1 (6 bases). Trimming pared 4 bases from V and 5 bases from J, leaving 14 bases between. Germline V CDR1 and CDR2: LGHDT, YNNKEL (reference sequence). This CDR3 region has 15 residues. DNA of the CDR3: TGTGCCAGCAGCCGAGGACAGAACCAAAATGAAAAACTGTTTTTT. This translates into CASSRGQNQNEKLFF.

This clone was recorded a few times. V is TRBV19 and J is TRBJ1-3; D is possibly TRBD1 (5 bases). In germline, CDR1 is LNHDA, CDR2 SQIVND (reference sequence). There are 15 residues in the CDR3. The V gene lost 6 bases and the J gene lost 0 bases, with 12 bases spanning the gap. The CDR3 loop is CASRPQGDSGNTIYF. In nucleotides, the CDR3 is TGTGCCAGTAGACCCCAGGGTGACTCTGGAAACACCATATATTTT.

The genes are TRBV5-1 and TRBJ1-1, with 9 bases that match TRBD1. J gave up 7 bases and V 3 bases, and 4 bases lay outside the gene matches. The CDR3 runs to 13 residues. Germline loops: CDR1 SGHRS, CDR2 YFSETQ. The CDR3 protein is CASSYDRGSEAFF. The CDR3 DNA reads TGCGCCAGCAGCTATGACAGGGGGAGTGAAGCTTTCTTT.

CDR3: CASSQGRINRGGNSPLHF. The DNA of the CDR3 is TGTGCCAGCAGCCAAGGGAGAATAAACAGGGGTGGTAATTCACCCCTCCACTTT. This chain links TRBV4-2 with TRBJ1-6, with TRBD1 identical over 7 bases. The CDR3 consists of 18 residues. Germline values: CDR1 LGHNA, CDR2 YNFKEQ. J gave up 6 bases and V 1 base, and 12 bases lay outside the gene matches.

The chain is built from TRBV5-8 and TRBJ1-6; the match to TRBD1 covers 7 bases. The junction had 7 bases not matched to a gene; V was cut back by 3 bases and J by 4 bases. CDR1 and CDR2 (germline): SGHTS, YDEGEE. The CDR3 covers 16 residues. The CDR3 reads CASSSGTETYNSPLHF. CDR3 sequence (DNA): TGTGCCAGCAGCTCCGGGACAGAAACTTATAATTCACCCCTCCACTTT.

J is TRBJ2-7 and V is TRBV19; perhaps TRBD1 as D (6 bases). The germline V and J ends were trimmed by 1 base and 3 bases, with 13 bases remaining between them. The CDR3 contains 15 residues. Per the germline V gene, CDR1 is LNHDA and CDR2 is SQIVND (reference sequence). The CDR3 sequence is CASSIVEGVIYEQYF. The CDR3 nucleotides read TGTGCCAGTAGTATAGTCGAGGGGGTGATCTACGAGCAGTACTTC.

The rearrangement links TRBV6-5 to TRBJ1-2; 10 nucleotides agree with TRBD1. The germline gives CDR1 MNHEY, CDR2 SVGAGI. The CDR3 contains 14 residues. V was clipped by 6 bases and J by 1 base; unmatched bases: 2. For the CDR3, the DNA is TGTGCCAGCAGCAGGACAGGGGGTAACTATGGCTACACCTTC. Encoded protein: CASSRTGGNYGYTF.

The sample holds one count of this clone. The chain has TRBV6-2 or TRBV6-3 and TRBJ2-1; maybe TRBD1 (6 bases). There are 12 residues in the CDR3. Trimming cost V 5 bases and J 8 bases, with 10 bases left between them. The germline V gene has CDR1 MNHEY and CDR2 SVGEGT. CDR3 nucleotide sequence: TGTGCCAGCAGTATACAGGGATATGAGCAGTTCTTC. This sequence encodes CASSIQGYEQFF.

The V and J genes are TRBV7-8 and TRBJ2-1, with 7 bases that match TRBD2. The J segment lost 8 bases and the V segment lost 5 bases, leaving 12 bases of the junction unmatched. The V gene's germline CDR1 is SGHVS and CDR2 FQNEAQ. This CDR3 region has 15 residues. CDR3 sequence reads: CASSPQGGARDEQFF. DNA for the CDR3: TGTGCCAGCAGCCCCCAGGGAGGGGCTAGGGATGAGCAGTTCTTC.

This chain joins TRBV19 and TRBJ2-3, with TRBD2 matching 7 bases. The length of the CDR3 is 15 residues. Per germline, CDR1 LNHDA and CDR2 SQIVND (reference sequence). V lost 6 bases and J lost 6; bases outside the gene matches: 12. CDR3 DNA: TGTGCCAGTAGGGGCGGGAGTAGGTTTGACGATACGCAGTATTTT. This gives the protein CASRGGSRFDDTQYF.

The rearrangement uses TRBV7-2 and TRBJ2-5, with TRBD2 matching over 8 bases. In germline, CDR1 is SGHTA, CDR2 FQGNSA. V was pared by 5 bases and J by 2 bases, with 4 bases of the junction left unmatched. The CDR3 extends over 14 amino acids. The CDR3 reads CASSIGLAQETQYF. CDR3 nucleotides: TGTGCCAGCAGCATCGGACTAGCTCAAGAGACCCAGTACTTC.

This chain links TRBV15 with TRBJ2-3, with D possibly TRBD2 on 7 matching bases. The germline V gene encodes CDR1 LNHNV and CDR2 YYDKDF (reference sequence). The CDR3 has 15 residues. Trimming removed 1 base at V and 3 bases at J, with 11 bases between. CDR3 protein: CATSRGGGGTDTQYF. In nucleotides, the CDR3 is TGTGCCACCAGCAGAGGGGGGGGCGGGACAGATACGCAGTATTTT. The variable domain in full, completed from reference TRBV15 and TRBJ2-3, reads DAMVIQNPRYQVTQFGKPVTLSCSQTLNHNVMYWYQQKSSQAPKLLFHYYDKDFNNEADTPDNFQSRRPNTSFCFLDIRSPGLGDTAMYLCATSRGGGGTDTQYFGPGTRLTVL.

The rearrangement uses TRBV6-5 and TRBJ2-2, with 7 bases that match TRBD1. The CDR3 spans 14 residues. The V gene end was trimmed by 6 bases and the J gene end by 6 bases; junction bases not matched to a gene: 7. In germline, CDR1 is MNHEY, CDR2 SVGAGI. The CDR3 DNA is TGTGCCAGCAGCTTGGACAGGTTGGCCGGGGAGCTGTTTTTT. Protein product: CASSLDRLAGELFF.

V and J are TRBV28 and TRBJ2-1, with D possibly matching TRBD2 (5 bases). V lost 6 bases, J lost 0 bases, and 15 bases lay in between. CDR1 and CDR2 from the germline V gene are MDHEN and SYDVKM. The CDR3 has 16 amino acids. CDR3 sequence (DNA): TGTGCCAGCAGACAGACTACCCCTAGCTCCTACAATGAGCAGTTCTTC. Residues: CASRQTTPSSYNEQFF.

The gene calls are TRBV19 and TRBJ1-4, with D perhaps TRBD1 (6 bases). The CDR3 is 14 residues long. Trimming removed 5 bases at V and 5 bases at J, with 12 bases between. Germline assignment: CDR1 LNHDA and CDR2 SQIVND (reference sequence). The CDR3 DNA reads as TGTGCCAGTAGTTCTCGACAGGACAATGAAAAACTGTTTTTT. Translating it yields CASSSRQDNEKLFF.

This chain uses TRBV7-2 with TRBJ2-2; 14 bases map to TRBD2. Germline CDR1 and CDR2: SGHTA and FQGNSA. The CDR3 extends over 18 amino acids. V shed 5 bases and J 2 bases; nucleotides not matched to a gene: 7. CDR3 nucleotides: TGTGCCAGCAGCCCCGGGACTAGCGGGGGCCTTAACACCGGGGAGCTGTTTTTT. Encoded protein: CASSPGTSGGLNTGELFF.